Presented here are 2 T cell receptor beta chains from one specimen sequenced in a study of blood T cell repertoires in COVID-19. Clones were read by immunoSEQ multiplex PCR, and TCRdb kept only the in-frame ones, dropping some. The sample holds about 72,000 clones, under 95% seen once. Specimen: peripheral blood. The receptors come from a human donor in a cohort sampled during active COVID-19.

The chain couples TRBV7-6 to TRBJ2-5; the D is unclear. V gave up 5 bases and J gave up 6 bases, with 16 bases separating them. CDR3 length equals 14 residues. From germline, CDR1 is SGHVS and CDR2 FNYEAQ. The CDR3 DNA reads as TGTGCCAGCAGCCCACTGACAAGTGGTAAGACCCAGTACTTC. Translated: CASSPLTSGKTQYF. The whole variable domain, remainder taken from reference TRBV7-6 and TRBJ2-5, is GAGVSQSPRYKVTKRGQDVALRCDPISGHVSLYWYRQALGQGPEFLTYFNYEAQQDKSGLPNDRFSAERPEGSISTLTIQRTEQRDSAMYRCASSPLTSGKTQYFGPGTRLLVL.

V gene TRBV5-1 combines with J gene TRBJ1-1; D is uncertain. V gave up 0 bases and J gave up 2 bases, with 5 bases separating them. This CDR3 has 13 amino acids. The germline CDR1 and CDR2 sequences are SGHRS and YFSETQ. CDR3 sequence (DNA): TGCGCCAGCAGCTTGGCCATCAACACTGAAGCTTTCTTT. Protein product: CASSLAINTEAFF.